The clone carrying this T cell receptor beta chain showed up just a few times. What it binds is not known. Per germline, CDR1 SGHTA and CDR2 FQGNSA. This CDR3 spans 16 amino acids. Deletions cut 5 bases from V and 0 bases from J, with 13 bases between. The source of the sample is a study of response to subunit inactivated influenza vaccine. TCRdb re-analysed the RT-PCR reads in MiXCR, keeping a single row per CDR3 protein. The profile shows 610,000 or so distinct CDR3 sequences, less than 15% of them singletons. Findings of the study overall: Only a handful of new T cells, the authors suggested, are recruited with each seasonal influenza vaccination.

The receptor's source is a man aged 45-65 years who received an inactivated influenza vaccine. The chain recombines TRBV7-2 with TRBJ2-2; possibly TRBD1 for D (6 bases). Sample: PBMCs from blood, taken roughly 12 days after vaccination. The DNA of the CDR3 is TGTGCCAGCAGCCGCCAGGGGATATCGAACACCGGGGAGCTGTTTTTT. As protein: CASSRQGISNTGELFF.